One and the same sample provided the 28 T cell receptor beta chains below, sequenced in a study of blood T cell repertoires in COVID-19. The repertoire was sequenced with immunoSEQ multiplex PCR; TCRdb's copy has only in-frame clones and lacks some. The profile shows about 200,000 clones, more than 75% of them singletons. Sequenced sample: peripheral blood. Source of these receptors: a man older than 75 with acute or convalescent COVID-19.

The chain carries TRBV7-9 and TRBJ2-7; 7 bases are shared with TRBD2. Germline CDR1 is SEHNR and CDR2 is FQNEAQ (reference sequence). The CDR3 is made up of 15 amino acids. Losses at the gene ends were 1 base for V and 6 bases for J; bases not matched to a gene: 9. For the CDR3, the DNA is TGTGCCAGCAGCTTAGGGACTAGGATCTTCAGCGAGCAGTACTTC. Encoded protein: CASSLGTRIFSEQYF.

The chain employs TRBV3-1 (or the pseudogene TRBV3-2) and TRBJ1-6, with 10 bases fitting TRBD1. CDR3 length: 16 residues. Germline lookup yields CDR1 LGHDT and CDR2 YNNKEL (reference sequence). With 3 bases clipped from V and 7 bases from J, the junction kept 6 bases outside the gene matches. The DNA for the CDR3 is TGTGCCAGCAGCCACAGGGGACAGGGGAAAAATTCACCCCTCCACTTT. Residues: CASSHRGQGKNSPLHF.

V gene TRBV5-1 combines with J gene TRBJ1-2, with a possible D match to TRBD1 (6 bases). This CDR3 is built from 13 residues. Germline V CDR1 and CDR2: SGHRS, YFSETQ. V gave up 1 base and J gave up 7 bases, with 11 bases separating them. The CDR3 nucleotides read TGCGCCAGCAGCTTGTCGACAGGCCTTGGCTACACCTTC. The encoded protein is CASSLSTGLGYTF.

The CDR3 DNA is TGTGCCAGCAGCCAAGGAGGGAAGTACCAAGAGACCCAGTACTTC. It encodes CASSQGGKYQETQYF. The gene calls are TRBV4-2 and TRBJ2-5; D is perhaps TRBD2 (5 bases). V lost 1 base and J 0 bases, leaving 9 bases between the germline ends. The CDR3 is 15 amino acids. CDR1 LGHNA and CDR2 YNFKEQ come from the germline V gene.

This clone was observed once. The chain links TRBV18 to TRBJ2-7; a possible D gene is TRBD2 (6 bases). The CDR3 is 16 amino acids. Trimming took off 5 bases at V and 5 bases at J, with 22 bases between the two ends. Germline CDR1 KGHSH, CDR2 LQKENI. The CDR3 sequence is CASSGRGSLASDEQYF. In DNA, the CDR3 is TGTGCCAGCTCAGGGCGGGGCAGTTTAGCGTCTGACGAGCAGTACTTC.

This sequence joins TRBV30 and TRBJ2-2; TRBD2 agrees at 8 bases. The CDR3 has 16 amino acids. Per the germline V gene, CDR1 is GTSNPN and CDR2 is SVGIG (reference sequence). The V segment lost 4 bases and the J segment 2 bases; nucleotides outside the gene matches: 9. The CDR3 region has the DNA TGTGCCTGGATCCGTGCGGGAGGCTCCAACACCGGGGAGCTGTTTTTT. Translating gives CAWIRAGGSNTGELFF.

The chain's CDR3 is CASIPGGVSTDTQYF. In nucleotides, the CDR3 is TGTGCCAGCATCCCGGGGGGGGTGAGCACAGATACGCAGTATTTT. The V and J genes are TRBV6-5 and TRBJ2-3, with 8 nucleotides matching TRBD2. Germline V gene sequence: CDR1 MNHEY, CDR2 SVGAGI. The V segment lost 7 bases and the J segment 0 bases; nucleotides outside the gene matches: 6. The CDR3 has 15 amino acids.

CDR3 protein: CASSYWIEASGVRVYGYTF. The CDR3 nucleotides are TGTGCCAGCAGCTACTGGATCGAAGCCTCGGGTGTGAGAGTCTATGGCTACACCTTC. The genes are TRBV11-2 and TRBJ1-2; D remains unclear. The V gene's germline CDR1 is SGHAT and CDR2 FQNNGV. The CDR3 is made up of 19 amino acids. The germline V and J ends were trimmed by 4 bases and 4 bases, with 28 bases remaining between them.

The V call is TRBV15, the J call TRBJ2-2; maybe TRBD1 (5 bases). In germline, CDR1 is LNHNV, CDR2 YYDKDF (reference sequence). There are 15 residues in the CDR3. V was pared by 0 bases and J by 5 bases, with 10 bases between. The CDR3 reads CATSRDRVGTGELFF. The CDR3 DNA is TGTGCCACCAGCAGAGACAGGGTAGGGACCGGGGAGCTGTTTTTT.

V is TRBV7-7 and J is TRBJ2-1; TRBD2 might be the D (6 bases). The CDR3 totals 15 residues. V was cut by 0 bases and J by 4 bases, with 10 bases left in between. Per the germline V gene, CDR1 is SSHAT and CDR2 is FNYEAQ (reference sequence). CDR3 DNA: TGTGCCAGCAGCTTAGCGGGAGGAGCGTACAATGAGCAGTTCTTC. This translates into CASSLAGGAYNEQFF.

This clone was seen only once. CDR3 amino acids: CASSLSGEKLFF. CDR3 bases: TGCGCCAGCAGCTTGTCGGGGGAAAAACTGTTTTTT. V usage is TRBV5-1 and J usage is TRBJ1-4; no clear D. Trimming removed 1 base at V and 8 bases at J, with 6 bases between. The CDR3 contains 12 residues. Germline-derived CDR1 and CDR2 are SGHRS and YFSETQ.

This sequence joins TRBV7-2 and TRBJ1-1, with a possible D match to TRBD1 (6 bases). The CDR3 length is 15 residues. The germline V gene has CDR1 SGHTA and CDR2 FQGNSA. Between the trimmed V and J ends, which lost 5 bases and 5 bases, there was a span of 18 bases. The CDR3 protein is CASSRGGHGSTEAFF. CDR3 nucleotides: TGTGCCAGCAGCAGGGGGGGTCACGGGTCGACTGAAGCTTTCTTT.

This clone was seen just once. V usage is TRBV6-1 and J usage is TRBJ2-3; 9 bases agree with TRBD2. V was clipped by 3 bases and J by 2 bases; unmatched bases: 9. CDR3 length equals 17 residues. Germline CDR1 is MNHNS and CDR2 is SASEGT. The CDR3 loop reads CASSDRAGGGYTDTQYF. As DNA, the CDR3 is TGTGCCAGCAGTGATAGGGCGGGAGGGGGATACACAGATACGCAGTATTTT.

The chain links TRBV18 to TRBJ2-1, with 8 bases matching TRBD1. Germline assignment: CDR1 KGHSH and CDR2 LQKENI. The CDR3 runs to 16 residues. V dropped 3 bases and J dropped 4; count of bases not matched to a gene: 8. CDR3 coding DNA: TGTGCCAGCTCACCTTTTGCGACAGGGGCATACAATGAGCAGTTCTTC. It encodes CASSPFATGAYNEQFF.

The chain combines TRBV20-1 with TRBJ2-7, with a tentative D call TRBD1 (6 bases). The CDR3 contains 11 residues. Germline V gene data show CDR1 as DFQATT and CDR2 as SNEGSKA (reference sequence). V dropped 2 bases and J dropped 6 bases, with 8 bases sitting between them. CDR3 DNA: TGCAGTGCTAGAAGGACAGTCGAGCAGTACTTC. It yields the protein CSARRTVEQYF.

The CDR3 sequence is CASSLLGGNTGELFF. The CDR3 DNA sequence: TGTGCCAGCAGCTTACTGGGGGGAAACACCGGGGAGCTGTTTTTT. The chain recombines TRBV7-3 with TRBJ2-2; possibly TRBD2 for D (6 bases). This CDR3 spans 15 amino acids. V gave up 2 bases and J gave up 2 bases, with 9 bases separating them. The V gene's germline CDR1 is SGHTA and CDR2 FQGTGA.

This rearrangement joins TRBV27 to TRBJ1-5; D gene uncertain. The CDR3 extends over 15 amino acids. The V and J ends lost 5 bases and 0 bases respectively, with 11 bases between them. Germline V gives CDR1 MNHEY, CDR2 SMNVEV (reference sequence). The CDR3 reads CASSPRLLSNQPQHF. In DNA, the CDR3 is TGTGCCAGCAGTCCGCGACTGCTTAGCAATCAGCCCCAGCATTTT.

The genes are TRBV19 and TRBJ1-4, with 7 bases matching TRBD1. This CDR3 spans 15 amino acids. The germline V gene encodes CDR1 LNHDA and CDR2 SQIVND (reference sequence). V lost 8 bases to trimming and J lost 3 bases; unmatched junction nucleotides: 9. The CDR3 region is CASSPGQAPNEKLFF. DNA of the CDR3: TGTGCCAGTTCGCCCGGACAGGCCCCTAATGAAAAACTGTTTTTT.

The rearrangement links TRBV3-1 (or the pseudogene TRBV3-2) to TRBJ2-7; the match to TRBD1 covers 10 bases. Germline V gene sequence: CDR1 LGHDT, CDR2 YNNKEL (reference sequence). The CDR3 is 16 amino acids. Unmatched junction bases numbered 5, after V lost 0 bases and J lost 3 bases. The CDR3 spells CASSQDGQGGVYEQYV. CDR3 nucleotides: TGTGCCAGCAGCCAAGACGGACAGGGGGGAGTCTACGAGCAGTACGTC.

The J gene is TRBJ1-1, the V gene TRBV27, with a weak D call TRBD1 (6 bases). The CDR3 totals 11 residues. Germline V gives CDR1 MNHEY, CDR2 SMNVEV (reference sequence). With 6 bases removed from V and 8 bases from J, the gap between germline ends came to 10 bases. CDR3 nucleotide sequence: TGTGCCAGCAGCTCCACAGGGGAAGCTTTCTTT. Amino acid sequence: CASSSTGEAFF.

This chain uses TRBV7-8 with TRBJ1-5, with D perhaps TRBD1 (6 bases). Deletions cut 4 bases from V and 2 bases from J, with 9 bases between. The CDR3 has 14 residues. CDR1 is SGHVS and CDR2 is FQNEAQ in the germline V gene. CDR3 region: CASSSPGGNQPQHF. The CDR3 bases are TGTGCCAGCAGCTCCCCAGGGGGCAATCAGCCCCAGCATTTT.

CDR3 bases: TGCGCCAGCAGCGGACACAGAGCTGGCGGTCAGCCCCAGCATTTT. It translates to CASSGHRAGGQPQHF. The chain couples TRBV5-1 to TRBJ1-5; D is possibly TRBD1 (5 bases). Trimming shortened V by 4 bases and J by 6 bases, and 17 bases separated the two germline ends. Germline V CDR1 and CDR2: SGHRS, YFSETQ. The CDR3 totals 15 residues.

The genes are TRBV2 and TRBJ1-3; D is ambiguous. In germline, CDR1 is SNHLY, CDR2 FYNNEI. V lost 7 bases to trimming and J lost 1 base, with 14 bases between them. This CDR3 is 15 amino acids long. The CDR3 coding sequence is TGTGCCAGCAAGTTGACGGCCGGGTCTGGAAACACCATATATTTT. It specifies CASKLTAGSGNTIYF. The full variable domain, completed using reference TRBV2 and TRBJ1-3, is EPEVTQTPSHQVTQMGQEVILRCVPISNHLYFYWYRQILGQKVEFLVSFYNNEISEKSEIFDDQFSVERPDGSNFTLKIRSTKLEDSAMYFCASKLTAGSGNTIYFGEGSWLTVV.

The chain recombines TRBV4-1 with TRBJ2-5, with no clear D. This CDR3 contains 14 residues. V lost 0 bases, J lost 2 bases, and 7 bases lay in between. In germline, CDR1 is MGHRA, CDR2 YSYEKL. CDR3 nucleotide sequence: TGCGCCAGCAGCCAAGATCCCCGTCAAGAGACCCAGTACTTC. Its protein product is CASSQDPRQETQYF.

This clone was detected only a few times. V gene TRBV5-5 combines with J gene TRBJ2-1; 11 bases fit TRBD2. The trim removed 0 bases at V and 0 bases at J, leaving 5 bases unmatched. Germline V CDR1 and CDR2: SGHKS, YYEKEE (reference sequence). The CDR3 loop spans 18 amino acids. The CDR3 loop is CASSLGGLAGSSYNEQFF. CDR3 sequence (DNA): TGTGCCAGCAGCTTGGGAGGACTAGCGGGTAGCTCCTACAATGAGCAGTTCTTC. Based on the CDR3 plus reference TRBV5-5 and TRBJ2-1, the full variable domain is DAGVTQSPTHLIKTRGQQVTLRCSPISGHKSVSWYQQVLGQGPQFIFQYYEKEERGRGNFPDRFSARQFPNYSSELNVNALLLGDSALYLCASSLGGLAGSSYNEQFFGPGTRLTVL.

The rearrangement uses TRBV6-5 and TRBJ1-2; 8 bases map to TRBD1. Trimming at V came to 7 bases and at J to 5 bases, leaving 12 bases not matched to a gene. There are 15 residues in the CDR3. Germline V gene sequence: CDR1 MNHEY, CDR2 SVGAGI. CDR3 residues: CASTGRQGSPYGYTF. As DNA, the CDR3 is TGTGCCAGCACAGGGAGACAGGGGTCACCGTATGGCTACACCTTC.

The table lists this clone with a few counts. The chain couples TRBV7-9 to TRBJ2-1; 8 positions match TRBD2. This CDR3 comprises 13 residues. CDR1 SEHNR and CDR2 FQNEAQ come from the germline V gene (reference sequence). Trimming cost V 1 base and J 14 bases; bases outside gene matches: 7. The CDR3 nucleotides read TGTGCCAGCAGCTTAGTGAGCGGGGGTGGGAAGTTCTTC. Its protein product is CASSLVSGGGKFF.

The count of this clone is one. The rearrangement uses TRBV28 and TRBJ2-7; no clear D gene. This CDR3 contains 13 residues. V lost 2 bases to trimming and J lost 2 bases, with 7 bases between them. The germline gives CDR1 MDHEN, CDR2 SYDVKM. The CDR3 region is CASSLITTYEQYF. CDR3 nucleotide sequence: TGTGCCAGCAGTTTAATCACTACCTACGAGCAGTACTTC.